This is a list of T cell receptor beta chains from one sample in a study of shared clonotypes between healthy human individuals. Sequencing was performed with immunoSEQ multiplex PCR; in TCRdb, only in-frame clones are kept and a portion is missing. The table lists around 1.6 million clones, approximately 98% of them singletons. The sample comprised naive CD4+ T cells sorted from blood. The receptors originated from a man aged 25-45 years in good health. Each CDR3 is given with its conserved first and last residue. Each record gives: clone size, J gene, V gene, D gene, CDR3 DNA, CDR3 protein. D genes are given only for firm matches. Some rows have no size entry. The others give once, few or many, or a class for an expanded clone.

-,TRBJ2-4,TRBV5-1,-,TGCGCCAGCAGCTTGGACTTGGGGGACATTCAGTACTTC,CASSLDLGDIQYF
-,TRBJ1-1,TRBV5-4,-,TGTGCCAGCAGCTTGGCAGGGTTGGGGGGAGACACTGAAGCTTTCTTT,CASSLAGLGGDTEAFF
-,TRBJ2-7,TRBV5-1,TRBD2,TGCGCCAGCAGCTTGGACCCGGGACTAGCGGGAGACGAGCAGTACTTC,CASSLDPGLAGDEQYF
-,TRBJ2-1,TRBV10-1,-,TGCGCCAGCAGTTTGCGTGGATCAGGCGATGAGCAGTTCTTC,CASSLRGSGDEQFF
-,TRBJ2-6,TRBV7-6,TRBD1,TGTGCCAGCAGCTTAGCTTCCACAGGGGGCGCCCTCTCTGGGGCCAACGTCCTGACTTTC,CASSLASTGGALSGANVLTF
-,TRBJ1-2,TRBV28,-,TGTGCCAGCAGTTTATTAAGGGGAAACTATGGCTACACCTTC,CASSLLRGNYGYTF
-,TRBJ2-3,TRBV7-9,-,TGTGCCAGCAGCATCTTCGGGGATACGCAGTATTTT,CASSIFGDTQYF
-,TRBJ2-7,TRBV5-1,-,TGCGCCAGCAGCCCCCCATCACCCTACGAGCAGTACTTC,CASSPPSPYEQYF
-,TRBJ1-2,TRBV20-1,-,TGCAGTGCTTTCAGGTTCAATGGCTACACCTTC,CSAFRFNGYTF
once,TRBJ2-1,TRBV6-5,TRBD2,TGTGCCAGCAGTTTCGGACTAGCGGGCCGGAACAATGAGCAGTTCTTC,CASSFGLAGRNNEQFF
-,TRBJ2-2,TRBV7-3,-,TGTGCCAGCAGCCCCGGTCGAGCTCGAACCGGGGAGCTGTTTTTT,CASSPGRARTGELFF
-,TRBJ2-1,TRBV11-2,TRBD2,TGTGCCAGCAGCTTAGCCATGACTAGCGGGGCCAGCTCCTACAATGAGCAGTTCTTC,CASSLAMTSGASSYNEQFF
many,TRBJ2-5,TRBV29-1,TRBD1,TGCAGCGTTGAAATGGACAGGGGGCGCACAGAGACCCAGTACTTC,CSVEMDRGRTETQYF
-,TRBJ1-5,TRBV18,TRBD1,TGTGCCAGCTCACCAGCGGGGACAGGGGCTTCGCCCCAGCATTTT,CASSPAGTGASPQHF
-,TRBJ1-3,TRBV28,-,TGTGCCGCAACAGGGTTTGGGTCTGGAAACACCATATATTTT,CAATGFGSGNTIYF
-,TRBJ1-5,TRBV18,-,TGTGCCAGCTCGCCCCGAGAGACAGGCCTACAACAGCCCCAGCATTTT,CASSPRETGLQQPQHF
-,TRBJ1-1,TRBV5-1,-,TGCGCCAGCAGCTCCGCCGGGACCCCTACCACTGAAGCTTTCTTT,CASSSAGTPTTEAFF
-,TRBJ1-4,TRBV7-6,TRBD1,TGTGCCAGCAGCTCGGGACAGGGTTTCGAAAAACTGTTTTTT,CASSSGQGFEKLFF
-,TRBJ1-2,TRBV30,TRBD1,TGTGCCTGGAGTCAGGGGGTGCACTATGGCTACACCTTC,CAWSQGVHYGYTF
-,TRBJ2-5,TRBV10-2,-,TGCGCCAGCAGTGGGTGGGGTGGGGAGACCCAGTACTTC,CASSGWGGETQYF
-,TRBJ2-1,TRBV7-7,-,TGTGCCAGCAGCTTATTCCGTGCGGCGGTCAATGAGCAGTTCTTC,CASSLFRAAVNEQFF
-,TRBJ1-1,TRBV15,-,TGTGCCACCAGCAGAGATCGTGGCGGCCGGGACACTGAAGCTTTCTTT,CATSRDRGGRDTEAFF
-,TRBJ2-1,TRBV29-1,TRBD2,TGCAGCGTTGAGACTAGCGGGAGGCAGCAGTTCTTC,CSVETSGRQQFF
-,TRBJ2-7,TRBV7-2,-,TGTGCCAGCAGCTTAGGGGGCCTCAACGAGCAGTACTTC,CASSLGGLNEQYF
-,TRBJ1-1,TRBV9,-,TGTGCCAGCAGTCTGCGGGAGACTACTGAAGCTTTCTTT,CASSLRETTEAFF
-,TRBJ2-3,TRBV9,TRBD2,TGTGCCAGCAGCGTAGGGACTAGCGGGAACACAGATACGCAGTATTTT,CASSVGTSGNTDTQYF
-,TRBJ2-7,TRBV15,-,TGTGCCACCAGCAGAGGGACCAGCGGGTCGACCTACGAGCAGTACTTC,CATSRGTSGSTYEQYF
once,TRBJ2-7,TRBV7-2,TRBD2,TGTGCCAGCAGCGCCCCCGGGACTAGTAGAAACGAGCAGTACTTC,CASSAPGTSRNEQYF
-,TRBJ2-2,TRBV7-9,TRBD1,TGTGCCAGCAGAGGCACAGGGGCCGGGGAGCTGTTTTTT,CASRGTGAGELFF
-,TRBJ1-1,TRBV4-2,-,TGTGCCAGCAGCCAAGCTGGGGGGATCGGGAACACTGAAGCTTTCTTT,CASSQAGGIGNTEAFF
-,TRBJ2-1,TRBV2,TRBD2,TGTGCCAGCAGCCTCCTAGCGGGAGGGAACAATGAGCAGTTCTTC,CASSLLAGGNNEQFF
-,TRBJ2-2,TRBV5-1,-,TGCGCCAGCAGCTTTCCTCGACTCACCGGGGAGCTGTTTTTT,CASSFPRLTGELFF
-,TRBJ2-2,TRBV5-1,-,TGCGCCAGCAGCTCCGACCGTACCGGGGAGCTGTTTTTT,CASSSDRTGELFF
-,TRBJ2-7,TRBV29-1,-,TGCAGCGTTGCCGGGGGAGCCTACGAGCAGTACTTC,CSVAGGAYEQYF
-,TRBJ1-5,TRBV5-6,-,TGTGCCAGCAGTGGAACGAATAGCAATCAGCCCCAGCATTTT,CASSGTNSNQPQHF
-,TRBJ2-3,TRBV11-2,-,TGTGCCAGCAGCCCCGGACAGCTAAGCACAGATACGCAGTATTTT,CASSPGQLSTDTQYF
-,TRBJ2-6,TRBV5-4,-,TGTGCCAGCAGCTTGGAACAGCGCTCTGGGGCCAACGTCCTGACTTTC,CASSLEQRSGANVLTF
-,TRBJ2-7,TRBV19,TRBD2,TGTGCCAGTACTAGGACGGCAATTAAACAACTAGCGGGAGGTTCCTACGAGCAGTACTTC,CASTRTAIKQLAGGSYEQYF
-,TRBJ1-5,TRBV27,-,TGTGCCAGCAGTTTATCGGGGGGTAGCAATCAGCCCCAGCATTTT,CASSLSGGSNQPQHF
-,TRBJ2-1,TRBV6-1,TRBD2,TGTGCCAGCAGTGAAGTAGTCGGGAGGACAGAGCAGTTCTTC,CASSEVVGRTEQFF
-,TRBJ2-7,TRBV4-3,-,TGCGCCAGCAGCCAAGATCTCGTTTACGAGCAGTACTTC,CASSQDLVYEQYF
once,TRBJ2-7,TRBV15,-,TGTGCCACCAGCAGAGAAGGGCCGCACTACGAGCAGTACTTC,CATSREGPHYEQYF
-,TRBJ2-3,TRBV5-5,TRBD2,TGTGCCAGCAGCTACGGGACTAGCTTCTATACGCAGTATTTT,CASSYGTSFYTQYF
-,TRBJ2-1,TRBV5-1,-,TGCGCCAGCAGCTTGGCAGGGACCCCACTGGAGGAGCAGTTCTTC,CASSLAGTPLEEQFF
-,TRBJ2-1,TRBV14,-,TGTGCCAGCAGCCAAGATGGGTACGGGAACTACAATGAGCAGTTCTTC,CASSQDGYGNYNEQFF
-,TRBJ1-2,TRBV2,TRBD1,TGTGCCACAGGGGGGACGGCCTATGGCTACACCTTC,CATGGTAYGYTF
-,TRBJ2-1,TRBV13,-,TGTGCCAGCAGCTTAGAGGCAAGGGCCTACAATGAGCAGTTCTTC,CASSLEARAYNEQFF
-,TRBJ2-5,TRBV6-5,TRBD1,TGTGCCAGCAGTTCCTTGGGACAGGGGGTAGGAGAGACCCAGTACTTC,CASSSLGQGVGETQYF
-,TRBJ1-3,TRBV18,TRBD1,TGTGCCAGCTCACCGGTCGGCGGGACAGGGGGCTCGGGAAACACCATATATTTT,CASSPVGGTGGSGNTIYF
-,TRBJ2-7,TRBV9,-,TGTGCCAGCAGCACGGCGGGAAGCTCCTACGAGCAGTACTTC,CASSTAGSSYEQYF
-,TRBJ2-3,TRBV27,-,TGTGCCAGCAGTGTGACCCGGGGTCCCACGCAGTATTTT,CASSVTRGPTQYF
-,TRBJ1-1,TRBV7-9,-,TGTGCCAGCAGCCGGTGGGAATGGACTGAAGCTTTCTTT,CASSRWEWTEAFF
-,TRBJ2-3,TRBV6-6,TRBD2,TGTGCCAGCACGGGGGGGCGGGTCAGCACAGATACGCAGTATTTT,CASTGGRVSTDTQYF
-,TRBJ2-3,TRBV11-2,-,TGTGCCAGCAGCTTAGATACAGGGAGGGCAGATACGCAGTATTTT,CASSLDTGRADTQYF
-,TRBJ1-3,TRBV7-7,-,TGTGCCAGCAGCTTACGCAGATACTCTGGAAACACCATATATTTT,CASSLRRYSGNTIYF
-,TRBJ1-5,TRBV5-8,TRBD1,TGTGCCAGCAGCACCGGACAGGTTCATAGCAATCAGCCCCAGCATTTT,CASSTGQVHSNQPQHF
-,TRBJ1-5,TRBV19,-,TGTGCCAGTAGTCCTTCAGGGGCCAGCAATCAGCCCCAGCATTTT,CASSPSGASNQPQHF
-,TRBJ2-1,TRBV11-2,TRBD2,TGTGCCAGCAGACTAAGCGGGAGGCTCAACAATGAGCAGTTCTTC,CASRLSGRLNNEQFF
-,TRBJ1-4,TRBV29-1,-,TGCAGCGTCCCCGGTTCAGGGCGGGAAAAACTGTTTTTT,CSVPGSGREKLFF
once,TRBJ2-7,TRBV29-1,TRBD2,TGCAGCGTTGCTGGATTTCCCGGGACTAGCGTCTACGAGCAGTACTTC,CSVAGFPGTSVYEQYF